The 22 T cell receptor beta chains below come from one sample, sequenced in a study of CD8+CD57+ T cells in acquired aplastic anemia. Genomic DNA constituted the template upon which TCR beta VDJ and CDR3 profiling was performed. TCRdb redid the calling of the reads with MiXCR, one entry per CDR3 protein. The repertoire has a few hundred thousand distinct CDR3 sequences, around a third of them found once; the top ten carry 0.75% to 0.95%. Whoever was chosen for sequencing had shown CD8+CD57+ cell expansion by flow cytometry. What was sequenced was sorted CD4+, CD8+, or CD8+CD57+ T cells (not recorded which) from PBMCs. Every receptor here comes from a human donor with aplastic anemia.

The V gene is TRBV7-8, the J gene TRBJ2-7; 8 bases fit TRBD1. CDR1 is SGHVS and CDR2 is FQNEAQ in the germline V gene. The J segment lost 4 bases and the V segment lost 5 bases, leaving 13 bases of the junction unmatched. The CDR3 is 16 amino acids. CDR3 bases: TGTGCCAGCAGCCACCACAGGACAGGGACGGTGTACGAGCAGTACTTC. It encodes CASSHHRTGTVYEQYF.

J is TRBJ1-1 and V is TRBV5-1, with no clear D. Trimming shortened V by 3 bases and J by 4 bases, and 13 bases separated the two germline ends. Germline lookup yields CDR1 SGHRS and CDR2 YFSETQ. The length of the CDR3 is 14 residues. The CDR3 bases are TGCGCCAGCAGCTCCGGTCAATCGGGCACTGAAGCTTTCTTT. It is translated as CASSSGQSGTEAFF.

The sample holds many counts of this clonotype. The V gene is TRBV7-2, the J gene TRBJ2-7; tentative D call: TRBD2 (6 bases). The germline CDR1 and CDR2 sequences are SGHTA and FQGNSA. This CDR3 contains 14 residues. Trimming stripped 5 bases from V and 1 base from J, with 12 bases between. DNA of the CDR3: TGTGCCAGCAGCAAACGGGACTTTTCCTACGAGCAGTACTTC. It specifies CASSKRDFSYEQYF.

This clonotype was counted at least ten times. The V gene is TRBV2, the J gene TRBJ2-1; TRBD1 matches 7 bases. The CDR3 has 14 residues. Losses at the gene ends were 8 bases for V and 10 bases for J; bases not matched to a gene: 14. CDR1 is SNHLY and CDR2 is FYNNEI in the germline V gene. Written as DNA, the CDR3 is TGTGCCAGCGGCCGGGACAGAAACAACGGGGAGCAGTTCTTC. This encodes CASGRDRNNGEQFF.

This chain joins TRBV7-3 and TRBJ2-1; a possible D gene is TRBD2 (5 bases). Germline-derived CDR1 and CDR2 are SGHTA and FQGTGA. Trimming removed 4 bases from V and 2 bases from J, with 12 bases in between. This CDR3 is built from 15 residues. The CDR3 loop is CASSSPAGPYNEQFF. The CDR3 DNA follows: TGTGCCAGCAGCTCCCCCGCGGGCCCCTACAATGAGCAGTTCTTC.

The table lists this clonotype with a few counts. This rearrangement joins TRBV5-6 to TRBJ1-6; 8 bases line up with TRBD1. This CDR3 has 15 residues. V shed 4 bases and J 10 bases; nucleotides not matched to a gene: 10. The germline CDR1 and CDR2 sequences are SGHDT and YYEEEE. The DNA of the CDR3 is TGTGCCAGCAGCACTGAGGGGACAGGATACTCACCCCTCCACTTT. This codes for CASSTEGTGYSPLHF.

This clonotype was seen more than once but under ten times. This chain connects TRBV7-3 to TRBJ2-3; 9 nucleotides agree with TRBD2. The CDR3 runs to 14 residues. Germline V CDR1 and CDR2: SGHTA, FQGTGA. The trim removed 6 bases at V and 6 bases at J, leaving 7 bases unmatched. The CDR3 region has the DNA TGTGCCAGCAGTCTGGGACTAGCCCCCGATACGCAGTATTTT. It is translated as CASSLGLAPDTQYF. The variable domain in full, with the rest retrieved from reference TRBV7-3 and TRBJ2-3, is GAGVSQTPSNKVTEKGKYVELRCDPISGHTALYWYRQSLGQGPEFLIYFQGTGAADDSGLPNDRFFAVRPEGSVSTLKIQRTERGDSAVYLCASSLGLAPDTQYFGPGTRLTVL.

The sample holds many counts of this clonotype. The chain links TRBV15 to TRBJ2-7; D gene unclear. This CDR3 is 12 amino acids long. Germline V gene data show CDR1 as LNHNV and CDR2 as YYDKDF (reference sequence). Trimming took off 0 bases at V and 9 bases at J, with 9 bases between the two ends. CDR3 sequence reads: CATSRDRTGQYF. In DNA form, the CDR3 reads TGTGCCACCAGCAGAGATCGGACCGGGCAGTACTTC.

Regarding this clonotype: An end of the junction does not agree with germline; a read error may underlie this. This chain links TRBV27 with TRBJ2-7; perhaps TRBD2 as D (5 bases). The CDR3 has 13 amino acids. Germline V gene sequence: CDR1 MNHEY, CDR2 SMNVEV (reference sequence). The CDR3 loop reads CGSSLLSGYEQYF. The CDR3, as DNA: TGTGGCAGCAGTTTATTGAGCGGCTACGAGCAGTACTTC.

This clonotype was picked up many times. The gene calls are TRBV7-2 and TRBJ1-2; a possible D gene is TRBD1 (6 bases). Trimming took 2 bases from V and 3 from J, leaving 13 bases between them. The CDR3 totals 15 residues. Germline V gene sequence: CDR1 SGHTA, CDR2 FQGNSA. The CDR3 protein is CASSLMPGADYGYTF. The CDR3 coding sequence is TGTGCCAGCAGCTTAATGCCGGGGGCGGACTATGGCTACACCTTC.

V is TRBV4-1 and J is TRBJ2-1; 12 nucleotides match TRBD2. Trimming at V came to 5 bases and at J to 7 bases, leaving 6 bases not matched to a gene. CDR1 is MGHRA, CDR2 YSYEKL, per germline. The CDR3 is 15 residues long. The CDR3: CASSVLAGGPNEQFF. Written as DNA, the CDR3 is TGCGCCAGCAGCGTTCTAGCGGGAGGGCCTAATGAGCAGTTCTTC.

This clonotype has just a few counts. The chain combines TRBV7-6 with TRBJ2-1; tentatively, D is TRBD1 (5 bases). The germline V gene encodes CDR1 SGHVS and CDR2 FNYEAQ. V lost 7 bases to trimming and J lost 8 bases, with 18 bases between them. The CDR3 runs to 14 residues. CDR3 coding DNA: TGTGCCAGCACCTACAGAAGGGGCTCCGATGAGCAGTTCTTC. It encodes CASTYRRGSDEQFF.

The rearrangement links TRBV19 to TRBJ1-1; D not resolved. The CDR3 loop spans 15 amino acids. The germline gives CDR1 LNHDA, CDR2 SQIVND (reference sequence). V was trimmed by 1 base and J by 1 base, leaving 10 bases between them. In DNA form, the CDR3 reads TGTGCCAGTAGTATAGGGAACAGCGCGAACACTGAAGCTTTCTTT. It specifies CASSIGNSANTEAFF.

Worth noting for this clonotype: A single base separates this from a much larger clone, so it may be a read error. The CDR3 loop reads CASSLSQANTGEPFF. The CDR3 DNA reads as TGTGCTAGCAGCTTATCACAGGCGAACACCGGGGAGCCGTTTTTT. The chain is built from TRBV7-7 and TRBJ2-2; D is possibly TRBD1 or TRBD2 (5 bases each). Germline CDR1 and CDR2: SSHAT and FNYEAQ (reference sequence). This CDR3 spans 15 amino acids.

The table lists this clonotype with many counts. V usage is TRBV29-1 and J usage is TRBJ1-2; D ambiguous. Germline-derived CDR1 and CDR2 are SQVTM and ANQGSEA. The CDR3 covers 10 residues. Trimming took 4 bases from V and 6 from J, leaving 6 bases between them. The CDR3 sequence: CSVGVNGYTF. Here the CDR3 DNA reads TGCAGCGTTGGGGTGAATGGCTACACCTTC.

The chain links TRBV6-1 to TRBJ2-3; D gene uncertain. Trimming shortened V by 6 bases and J by 11 bases, and 12 bases separated the two germline ends. CDR1 is MNHNS and CDR2 is SASEGT in the germline V gene. CDR3 length: 11 residues. The CDR3 spells CASRPAVGQYF. In nucleotides, the CDR3 is TGTGCCAGCAGGCCCGCCGTTGGGCAGTATTTT.

The chain combines TRBV5-1 with TRBJ1-2; 8 nucleotides match TRBD1. Per the germline V gene, CDR1 is SGHRS and CDR2 is YFSETQ. The CDR3 is 16 amino acids. V shed 4 bases and J 1 base; nucleotides not matched to a gene: 9. CDR3 amino acids: CASSPRTGMLNYGYTF. The CDR3 DNA follows: TGCGCCAGCAGCCCACGGACAGGGATGCTTAACTATGGCTACACCTTC.

The gene calls are TRBV5-1 and TRBJ2-7; D is uncertain. The V gene lost 0 bases and the J gene lost 0 bases, with 7 bases spanning the gap. The CDR3 is 14 amino acids. Germline CDR1 reads SGHRS; CDR2 reads YFSETQ. Here the CDR3 reads CASSLGFSSYEQYF. The CDR3 region has the DNA TGCGCCAGCAGCTTGGGTTTCAGCTCCTACGAGCAGTACTTC.

The chain employs TRBV7-8 and TRBJ2-7; TRBD2 matches at 14 bases. Trimming took 4 bases from V and 5 from J; bases not matched to a gene: 7. The CDR3 runs 16 residues. The germline V gene has CDR1 SGHVS and CDR2 FQNEAQ. The CDR3 here is CASSSRLAGGLNEQYF. Here the CDR3 DNA reads TGTGCCAGCAGCTCTCGACTAGCGGGGGGGCTGAACGAGCAGTACTTC.

The chain carries TRBV30 and TRBJ2-3; 10 nucleotides match TRBD2. Trimming at V came to 2 bases and at J to 5 bases, leaving 7 bases not matched to a gene. The length of the CDR3 is 15 residues. The germline CDR1 and CDR2 sequences are GTSNPN and SVGIG (reference sequence). In nucleotides, the CDR3 is TGTGCCTGGAGTACGCTAGCGGGAGCTAAAGATACGCAGTATTTT. Amino acid sequence: CAWSTLAGAKDTQYF.

This clonotype has only a few counts. The CDR3 coding sequence is TGCAGTGCTGTTCACTACAGCGGGAAAACAGATACGCAGTATTTT. Translation gives CSAVHYSGKTDTQYF. This chain uses TRBV20-1 with TRBJ2-3, with 7 bases matching TRBD2. V lost 5 bases and J lost 3; bases outside the gene matches: 11. Per germline, CDR1 DFQATT and CDR2 SNEGSKA (reference sequence). The CDR3 length is 15 residues.

The chain combines TRBV20-1 with TRBJ1-2; 7 nucleotides line up with TRBD1. The ends lost 0 bases at V and 5 bases at J; junction bases unmatched: 12. The CDR3 runs 16 residues. CDR1 DFQATT and CDR2 SNEGSKA come from the germline V gene (reference sequence). CDR3 DNA: TGCAGTGCTAGAGATATACGCGGGACAGTCCTATATGGCTACACCTTC. Amino acids: CSARDIRGTVLYGYTF.